This TCR beta chain was retrieved from a study of vaccination and CD4 T cells after COVID-19 (dated by TCRdb to 2022 to 2024). At the level of the whole study: Convalescent patients had a positive SARS-CoV-2 result on nasal swab PCR, and of these patients, some 10 had mild disease and one had severe disease. The time from the second vaccine dose to post-vaccine blood sampling had a median of roughly 77 days and ranged from roughly 12 to 241 days. In the convalescent cohort there were six males and four females, among whom were two Hispanic individuals, seven Caucasians, two Asians and one multiracial person. Two doses of either the Pfizer-BioNTech BNT162b2 vaccine (n=8) or the Moderna mRNA-1273 vaccine (n=2) were administered to participants. Post-COVID blood samples from convalescent patients were collected a median of 101 days after diagnosis, with a range of 35 to 161 days. For stimulating the cultures, overlapping spike peptide pools were used, derived from SARS-CoV-2 as well as from the common cold coronaviruses HCoV-NL63, HCoV-OC43 and HCoV-229E. Control cultures received a CEFX viral epitope pool as the positive control, an HIV-1 Nef peptide pool as the negative control, or no peptide. In 10 COVID-19 convalescent patients and a few infection-naive healthy vaccine recipients, the spike-specific CD4+ TCR repertoire before mRNA vaccination was compared with the repertoire after mRNA vaccination. Study-wide conclusions, independent of this receptor: Among convalescent patients, a median around 86% of the SARS-CoV-2-reactive clones seen after vaccination appeared only after vaccination, which suggests priming specific to the vaccine. Only a relatively small number of convalescent patients were included in the study, and early timepoints following natural infection were not analyzed. An increase in the median number of SARS-CoV-2-reactive clonotypes from approximately 21 after infection to approximately 41 after vaccination was observed, but the change was not found to be significant. Of the vaccine-specific clones found in convalescent patients, nearly all (304 of 307) were mono-reactive for SARS-CoV-2 spike instead of being cross-reactive with common cold coronaviruses.

In the paper's terms, the treatment or condition label means: roughly 11-day PBMC culture with coronavirus spike peptide pools or control peptides (ViraFEST assay). The ViraFEST assay was used in the study, in which antigen-specific T cells were expanded with peptide pools and expanded clonotypes were subsequently identified by TCR sequencing. Positive SARS-CoV-2 PCR tests in the convalescent patients dated from March to December 2020, before Alpha, Beta and Delta variants emerged in the United States. PBMCs were cultured at around 2 million per well in IMDM supplemented with approximately 5% human AB serum and 8.5 to 10 IU/ml IL-2, with approximately 9.5 ug/ml peptide pools added. On days 3 and 7, half of the culture medium was replaced with fresh IL-2-containing medium. Once the cells had been in culture for approximately 10 days, the EasySep CD4+ T cell isolation kit was used to isolate CD4+ T cells by negative selection. Ficoll-Paque Plus gradient centrifugation was used to isolate PBMCs from whole blood, and the isolated PBMCs were then either used fresh or cryopreserved at -140C. Each culture condition was generally run in triplicate wells.

Library preparation used PCR. TCR sequencing of DNA from cultured CD4+ T cells used the Oncomine TCR Beta short-read assay at the Johns Hopkins FTIC core. Genomic DNA was extracted from the cultured CD4+ T cells with the QIAamp micro DNA kit. Oncomine TCR Beta libraries made from cultured CD4+ T cells were pooled using unique dual indexes and sequenced on an Illumina iSeq 100. Processing in the source paper ran as follows. Non-productive sequences were filtered out, and CDR3s that did not start with C, did not end with F or W, or were shorter than 7 amino acids were discarded. Antigen-specific clonotypes were identified with the MANAFEST web application by comparing peptide-stimulated wells with reference and other culture wells. Positive clones required FDR below 0.05, an odds ratio above 5, and productive frequency above 0.1% in at least two of three replicate wells. Clonotypes that were significantly expanded in both SARS-CoV-2 spike wells and at least one common cold coronavirus spike condition were defined as cross-reactive. CDR3 homology was assessed with Levenshtein distances (stringdist) and unrooted phylogenetic trees (ape) in R version 3.6.1. TCRdb cleaned the public reads at Q25 with fastp, built clones with MiXCR and kept in-frame beta chains. Every CDR3 protein is listed once, alongside the most common genes and DNA of its rows. What appears here as the V and J calls and clone size reflects TCRdb's work, not the paper's. Here the sample has some 13,000 distinct CDR3 sequences; roughly 40% occur a single time. Roughly 21% of the sample lies in the top ten.

Comments on this clonotype: What antigen it recognizes has not been identified. Base qualities are not provided; no much larger clone lies one nucleotide away.

The germline ends are 15 bases apart after V is trimmed by 5 bases and J by 3 bases. CDR3 length: 15 amino acids, cysteine to phenylalanine. The kept DNA is CDR3 alone, 45 bases in frame from the first base. From a lookup of the germline V gene, CDR1 and CDR2 are SGHNT and YENEEA. Here the sequenced sample was CD4+ T cells from blood, cultured in vitro, taken before SARS-CoV-2 vaccination. The chain uses TRBV11-3 and TRBJ2-3, with the D gene call left open. This TCR came from a human donor who had recovered from COVID-19. The DNA sequence is given as TGTGCCAGCAGCGCGACCCGGGCAGCAACAGATACGCAGTATTTT. This gives the protein CASSATRAATDTQYF. When the CDR3 is completed using the reference TRBV11-3 and TRBJ2-3 genes on either side, the full variable domain is EAGVVQSPRYKIIEKKQPVAFWCNPISGHNTLYWYLQNLGQGPELLIRYENEEAVDDSQLPKDRFSAERLKGVDSTLKIQPAELGDSAVYLCASSATRAATDTQYFGPGTRLTVL.